These 12 T cell receptor beta chains share one sample of origin, sequenced in a study of blood T cell repertoires in COVID-19. TCRdb's copy holds only in-frame clones and misses some; the assay was immunoSEQ multiplex PCR. Among approximately 180,000 clones listed, about 91% were seen once. What was sequenced was PBMCs or T cells enriched from blood (not recorded which). The source is a middle-aged woman with acute COVID-19.

The count of this clone is one. This chain links TRBV30 with TRBJ1-6; 7 nucleotides align to TRBD1. Germline V gene sequence: CDR1 GTSNPN, CDR2 SVGIG (reference sequence). V shed 1 base, J shed 9 bases, and the junction held 6 bases outside the gene matches. The CDR3 has 14 residues. The CDR3 region has the DNA TGTGCCTGGAGTGAGACAGGGATCGGTTCACCCCTCCACTTT. Residues: CAWSETGIGSPLHF.

The chain joins TRBV7-9 to TRBJ2-5; TRBD1 aligns across 7 bases. V shed 3 bases and J 2 bases; nucleotides not matched to a gene: 3. Looked up from germline, CDR1 is SEHNR and CDR2 is FQNEAQ (reference sequence). The CDR3 sequence is 14 residues long. DNA for the CDR3: TGTGCCAGCAGCTTCGGGACAGTGCAAGAGACCCAGTACTTC. It is translated as CASSFGTVQETQYF.

The V gene is TRBV19, the J gene TRBJ1-6, with 10 nucleotides matching TRBD1. CDR1 is LNHDA, CDR2 SQIVND, per germline (reference sequence). V shed 7 bases and J 7 bases; nucleotides not matched to a gene: 7. The length of the CDR3 is 15 residues. CDR3 nucleotides: TGTGCCAGTACCCGACAGGGGGCGAACAATTCACCCCTCCACTTT. Protein product: CASTRQGANNSPLHF.

V and J are TRBV7-2 and TRBJ2-1, with 10 nucleotides matching TRBD2. This CDR3 spans 15 amino acids. The germline CDR1 and CDR2 sequences are SGHTA and FQGNSA. V was pared by 3 bases and J by 7 bases, with 6 bases of the junction left unmatched. The CDR3 nucleotides read TGTGCCAGCAGCTTGATAGCGGGAGGTTGGAATGAGCAGTTCTTC. This sequence encodes CASSLIAGGWNEQFF.

The J gene is TRBJ1-6, the V gene TRBV28; a weak D match, TRBD1 (6 bases). The germline V and J ends were trimmed by 5 bases and 7 bases, with 24 bases remaining between them. CDR3 size: 18 residues. In germline, CDR1 is MDHEN, CDR2 SYDVKM. CDR3 DNA: TGTGCCAGCAGTGGCCGCAGTCCCCGACAGGTCCACAATTCACCCCTCCACTTT. Translation: CASSGRSPRQVHNSPLHF.

The chain carries TRBV9 and TRBJ2-3, with 7 bases aligning to TRBD2. V lost 4 bases, J lost 2 bases, and 7 bases stayed unmatched. The CDR3 spans 15 residues. The germline gives CDR1 SGDLS, CDR2 YYNGEE. In DNA, the CDR3 is TGTGCCAGCAGCCTTGGGGAGGGCTACACAGATACGCAGTATTTT. Protein sequence: CASSLGEGYTDTQYF. The whole variable domain, remainder taken from reference TRBV9 and TRBJ2-3, is DSGVTQTPKHLITATGQRVTLRCSPRSGDLSVYWYQQSLDQGLQFLIQYYNGEERAKGNILERFSAQQFPDLHSELNLSSLELGDSALYFCASSLGEGYTDTQYFGPGTRLTVL.

V usage is TRBV18 and J usage is TRBJ1-1, with D possibly matching TRBD1 (6 bases). This CDR3 spans 15 amino acids. Germline-derived CDR1 and CDR2 are KGHSH and LQKENI. V lost 3 bases to trimming and J lost 6 bases, with 17 bases between them. The CDR3 loop reads CASSPGRGRDAEAFF. In DNA form, the CDR3 reads TGTGCCAGCTCACCGGGGAGGGGGAGGGACGCTGAAGCTTTCTTT. The whole variable domain, filled in from reference TRBV18 and TRBJ1-1, reads NAGVMQNPRHLVRRRGQEARLRCSPMKGHSHVYWYRQLPEEGLKFMVYLQKENIIDESGMPKERFSAEFPKEGPSILRIQQVVRGDSAAYFCASSPGRGRDAEAFFGQGTRLTVV.

The gene calls are TRBV5-8 and TRBJ1-2; D uncertain. The V and J ends lost 0 bases and 5 bases respectively, with 17 bases between them. CDR1 and CDR2 from the germline V gene are SGHTS and YDEGEE. CDR3 length: 16 residues. The CDR3 is CASSLEAGVLVYGYTF. As DNA, the CDR3 is TGTGCCAGCAGCTTGGAGGCAGGCGTTCTCGTATATGGCTACACCTTC.

V usage is TRBV28 and J usage is TRBJ1-6, with D possibly being TRBD1 (5 bases). With 8 bases removed from V and 10 bases from J, the gap between germline ends came to 18 bases. The CDR3 runs 14 residues. The V gene's germline CDR1 is MDHEN and CDR2 SYDVKM. CDR3 sequence (DNA): TGTGCCAGCGAGCCGGCAGGGAGGAGCTCACCCCTCCACTTT. Translated, it gives CASEPAGRSSPLHF.

The chain uses TRBV19 and TRBJ2-1, with D possibly matching TRBD1 (5 bases). This CDR3 is 16 amino acids long. V was cut by 7 bases and J by 5 bases, with 21 bases left in between. The germline CDR1 and CDR2 sequences are LNHDA and SQIVND (reference sequence). The CDR3 loop reads CASTITGAGWNNEQFF. The CDR3 nucleotides are TGTGCCAGTACCATCACTGGGGCAGGGTGGAACAATGAGCAGTTCTTC. The entire variable domain, with the rest obtained from reference TRBV19 and TRBJ2-1, is as follows: DGGITQSPKYLFRKEGQNVTLSCEQNLNHDAMYWYRQDPGQGLRLIYYSQIVNDFQKGDIAEGYSVSREKKESFPLTVTSAQKNPTAFYLCASTITGAGWNNEQFFGPGTRLTVL.

This chain connects TRBV4-1 to TRBJ2-4; 11 bases match TRBD2. CDR3 length equals 20 residues. J was trimmed by 3 bases and V by 4 bases; bases with no gene match: 17. Germline loops: CDR1 MGHRA, CDR2 YSYEKL. The CDR3 sequence: CASSLRPDIAGGPGKNIQYF. Written as DNA, the CDR3 is TGCGCCAGCAGCCTGCGACCGGACATAGCGGGAGGGCCCGGCAAAAACATTCAGTACTTC.

V usage is TRBV6-5 and J usage is TRBJ2-3, with 9 nucleotides matching TRBD2. The CDR3 contains 15 residues. From germline, CDR1 is MNHEY and CDR2 SVGAGI. The V gene end was trimmed by 6 bases and the J gene end by 1 base; junction bases not matched to a gene: 5. This chain's CDR3 is CASSARTSGTDTQYF. The CDR3 DNA sequence: TGTGCCAGCAGCGCGCGGACTAGCGGCACAGATACGCAGTATTTT.